The clone carrying this T cell receptor beta chain showed up just a few times. Its target is not known. Purity of each sorted population was above 95%. These data belong to a study of beta chain features in type 1 diabetes. Study conclusions and caveats: Still unanswered here is whether HLA type influences TCRB rearrangement. When Type 1 diabetes patients were examined, their TCRB CDR3s proved moderately but significantly shorter in all four CD4+ subsets. For type 1 diabetes patients, VDJ junctions showed fewer insertions and more deletions.

The V gene's germline CDR1 is ENHRY and CDR2 SYGVKD. V lost 5 bases, J lost 0 bases, and 11 bases lay in between. CDR3 length: 16 amino acids. cDNA synthesis used the whole RNA isolate, giving expressed TCRB sequences. Mean read depth for naive, central memory and regulatory T cell samples was approximately 3.57 million reads. Only in-frame clones appear in the TCRdb table, and some are missing; sequencing was by immunoSEQ multiplex PCR. The repertoire holds about 280,000 clones, with over 12% as singletons. The sequenced sample consisted of naive CD4+ T cells from blood. The gene calls are TRBV10-3 and TRBJ2-6; tentative D call: TRBD1 (6 bases). This receptor was obtained from a man aged 18-30 years with type 1 diabetes. CDR3 region: CAISNSGVSGANVLTF. DNA of the CDR3: TGTGCCATCAGTAACTCAGGGGTCTCTGGGGCCAACGTCCTGACTTTC.